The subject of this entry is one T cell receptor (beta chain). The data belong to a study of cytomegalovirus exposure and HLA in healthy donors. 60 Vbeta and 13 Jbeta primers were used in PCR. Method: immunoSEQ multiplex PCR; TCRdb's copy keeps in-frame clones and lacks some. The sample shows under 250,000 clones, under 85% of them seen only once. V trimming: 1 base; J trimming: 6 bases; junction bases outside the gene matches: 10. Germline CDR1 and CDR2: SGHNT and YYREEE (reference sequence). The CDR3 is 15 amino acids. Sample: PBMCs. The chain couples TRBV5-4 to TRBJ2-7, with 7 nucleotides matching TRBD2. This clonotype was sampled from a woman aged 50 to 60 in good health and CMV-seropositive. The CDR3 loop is CASSLWGGAKGEQYF. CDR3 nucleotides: TGTGCCAGCAGCTTGTGGGGAGGGGCAAAGGGCGAGCAGTACTTC. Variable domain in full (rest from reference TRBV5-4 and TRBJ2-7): ETGVTQSPTHLIKTRGQQVTLRCSSQSGHNTVSWYQQALGQGPQFIFQYYREEENGRGNFPPRFSGLQFPNYSSELNVNALELDDSALYLCASSLWGGAKGEQYFGPGTRLTVT.